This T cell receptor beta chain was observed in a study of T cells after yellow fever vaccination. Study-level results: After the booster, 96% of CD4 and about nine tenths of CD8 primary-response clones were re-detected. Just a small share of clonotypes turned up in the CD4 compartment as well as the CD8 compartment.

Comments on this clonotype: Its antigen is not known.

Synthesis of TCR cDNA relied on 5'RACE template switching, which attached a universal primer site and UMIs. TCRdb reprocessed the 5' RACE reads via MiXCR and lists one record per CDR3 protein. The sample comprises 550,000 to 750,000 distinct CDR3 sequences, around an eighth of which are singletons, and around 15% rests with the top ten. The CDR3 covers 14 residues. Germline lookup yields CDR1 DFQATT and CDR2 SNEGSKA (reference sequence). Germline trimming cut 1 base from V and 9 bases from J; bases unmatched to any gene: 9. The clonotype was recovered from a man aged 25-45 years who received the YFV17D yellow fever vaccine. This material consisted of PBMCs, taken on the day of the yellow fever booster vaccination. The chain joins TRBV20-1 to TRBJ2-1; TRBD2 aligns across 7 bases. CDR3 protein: CSARVTSMGLEQFF. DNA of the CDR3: TGCAGTGCTAGAGTGACTAGCATGGGCCTTGAGCAGTTCTTC.